Listed below are T cell receptor beta chains from one sample, sequenced in a study of Ad26.COV2.S vaccination and SARS-CoV-2 variants. The protocol was immunoSEQ multiplex PCR, while the TCRdb copy is restricted to in-frame clones and leaves out a portion. The repertoire holds approximately 340,000 clones, with about 85% as singletons. Sequenced here: peripheral blood, sampled in a trial of Ad26.COV2.S vaccine versus placebo. These receptors were obtained from a person aged 18 to 59 who received the Ad26.COV2.S COVID-19 vaccine or a placebo. Each CDR3 is given with its conserved first and last residue. Fields, in order: V gene, clone size, J gene, D gene, CDR3 DNA, CDR3 protein. D genes are given only for firm matches. Size is omitted from some rows. Given values are once, few, many or a class for expanded clones.

V gene: TRBV11-2; clone size: .; J gene: TRBJ2-5; D gene: .; CDR3 DNA: TGTGCCAGCAGCTTAGCGTGGGACGGGGAGACCCAGTACTTC; CDR3 protein: CASSLAWDGETQYF
V gene: TRBV30; clone size: few; J gene: TRBJ1-4; D gene: .; CDR3 DNA: TGTGCCTGGAGTGCCGGACAGACATCTAATGAAAAACTGTTTTTT; CDR3 protein: CAWSAGQTSNEKLFF
V gene: TRBV14; clone size: .; J gene: TRBJ1-2; D gene: .; CDR3 DNA: TGTGCCAGCAGCCAAGTGACAGGAAAATCCTCGGGGACCTTC; CDR3 protein: CASSQVTGKSSGTF
V gene: TRBV11-2; clone size: .; J gene: TRBJ2-1; D gene: TRBD2; CDR3 DNA: TGTGCCAGCAGCTTAGGGTTCGGGCTAGCGGGGGAGGATGAGCAGTTCTTC; CDR3 protein: CASSLGFGLAGEDEQFF
V gene: TRBV5-3; clone size: once; J gene: TRBJ1-2; D gene: TRBD1; CDR3 DNA: TGTGCCAGAAGCTTGGTCCCGCAGGGGGAGGACTATGGCTACACCTTC; CDR3 protein: CARSLVPQGEDYGYTF
V gene: TRBV28; clone size: once; J gene: TRBJ2-4; D gene: TRBD1; CDR3 DNA: TGTGCCAGCAAGCAGACAGGGGGCTCCGTCAAAAACATTCAGTACTTC; CDR3 protein: CASKQTGGSVKNIQYF
V gene: TRBV4-2; clone size: .; J gene: TRBJ2-7; D gene: .; CDR3 DNA: TGTGCCAGCAGCCAAGACAACGCTTACGAGCAGTACTTC; CDR3 protein: CASSQDNAYEQYF
V gene: TRBV18; clone size: .; J gene: TRBJ2-7; D gene: TRBD2; CDR3 DNA: TGTGCCAGCTCACCTTACGGGGCTAGCGGTGCCTACGAGCAGTACTTC; CDR3 protein: CASSPYGASGAYEQYF
V gene: TRBV5-1; clone size: .; J gene: TRBJ2-1; D gene: .; CDR3 DNA: TGCGCCAGCAGCTTGGGCGGTCAGCAGTTCTTC; CDR3 protein: CASSLGGQQFF
V gene: TRBV10-3; clone size: few; J gene: TRBJ1-5; D gene: .; CDR3 DNA: TGTGCCATCAGTGAGACGGGGTCAGGGGGCAATCAGCCCCAGCATTTT; CDR3 protein: CAISETGSGGNQPQHF
V gene: TRBV5-1; clone size: .; J gene: TRBJ1-5; D gene: .; CDR3 DNA: TGCGCCAGCAGCTTGGGCTATGGGGGAAATCAGCCCCAGCATTTT; CDR3 protein: CASSLGYGGNQPQHF
V gene: TRBV6-1; clone size: .; J gene: TRBJ2-2; D gene: TRBD1; CDR3 DNA: TGTGCCAGCAGTGAGGACAGGGGGGACACCGGGGAGCTGTTTTTT; CDR3 protein: CASSEDRGDTGELFF
V gene: TRBV4-3; clone size: .; J gene: TRBJ1-1; D gene: .; CDR3 DNA: TGCGCCAGCAGCCCCCGGGACATTAACACTGAAGCTTTCTTT; CDR3 protein: CASSPRDINTEAFF
V gene: TRBV5-1; clone size: .; J gene: TRBJ2-3; D gene: .; CDR3 DNA: TGCGCCAGCAGCTTGGGGGCGGAAGCGGATACGCAGTATTTT; CDR3 protein: CASSLGAEADTQYF
V gene: TRBV4-3; clone size: .; J gene: TRBJ1-1; D gene: TRBD1; CDR3 DNA: TGCGCCAGCAGCAACAGACAGGGAGGTACTGAAGCTTTCTTT; CDR3 protein: CASSNRQGGTEAFF
V gene: TRBV6-5; clone size: .; J gene: TRBJ2-3; D gene: .; CDR3 DNA: TGTGCCAGCAGAGACCCGCCAGATACGCAGTATTTT; CDR3 protein: CASRDPPDTQYF
V gene: TRBV2; clone size: .; J gene: TRBJ1-2; D gene: .; CDR3 DNA: TGTGCCAGCAGTGAATCGAGGGGGTTGGGGTATGGCTACACCTTC; CDR3 protein: CASSESRGLGYGYTF
V gene: TRBV6-5; clone size: .; J gene: TRBJ2-7; D gene: .; CDR3 DNA: TGTGCCAGCATGGAAAAGGACGGTATCTCCTACGAGCAGTACTTC; CDR3 protein: CASMEKDGISYEQYF
V gene: TRBV5-1; clone size: .; J gene: TRBJ1-6; D gene: .; CDR3 DNA: TGCGCCAGCAGCCAACAGGGTACTAATTCACCCCTCCACTTT; CDR3 protein: CASSQQGTNSPLHF
V gene: TRBV23-1; clone size: .; J gene: TRBJ2-1; D gene: .; CDR3 DNA: TGCGCCAGCAGTCATATCGGCCAGAGCTCCTACAATGAGCAGTTCTTC; CDR3 protein: CASSHIGQSSYNEQFF
V gene: TRBV11-2; clone size: .; J gene: TRBJ2-1; D gene: TRBD1; CDR3 DNA: TGTGCCAGCAGCTTAGAATTCCCGGGACAGAGCTTCTACAATGAGCAGTTCTTC; CDR3 protein: CASSLEFPGQSFYNEQFF
V gene: TRBV7-9; clone size: .; J gene: TRBJ1-5; D gene: TRBD1; CDR3 DNA: TGTGCCAGCAGCTCAATCGACAGGGGCCTCGAAAATCAGCCCCAGCATTTT; CDR3 protein: CASSSIDRGLENQPQHF
V gene: TRBV5-1; clone size: .; J gene: TRBJ2-7; D gene: TRBD2; CDR3 DNA: TGCGCCAGCGGGAGGGAAGCCTACGAGCAGTACTTC; CDR3 protein: CASGREAYEQYF
V gene: TRBV6-5; clone size: .; J gene: TRBJ2-1; D gene: TRBD1; CDR3 DNA: TGTGCCAGCAGTTCCCCCGGACAGGGACGGCAGTTCTTC; CDR3 protein: CASSSPGQGRQFF
V gene: TRBV25-1; clone size: .; J gene: TRBJ1-6; D gene: .; CDR3 DNA: TGTGCCAGCAGTGAGGATCAGGGGTATAATTCACCCCTCCACTTT; CDR3 protein: CASSEDQGYNSPLHF
V gene: TRBV2; clone size: .; J gene: TRBJ2-3; D gene: .; CDR3 DNA: TGTGCCAGCAGTGTCTTTACTAGCACAGATACGCAGTATTTT; CDR3 protein: CASSVFTSTDTQYF
V gene: TRBV6-6; clone size: .; J gene: TRBJ2-3; D gene: .; CDR3 DNA: TGTGCCAGCAGTTACTCCAGCCAGGGCGGAGATACGCAGTATTTT; CDR3 protein: CASSYSSQGGDTQYF
V gene: TRBV3-1/TRBV3-2; clone size: once; J gene: TRBJ1-6; D gene: TRBD1; CDR3 DNA: TGTGCCAGCAGCCCAGACAGGGGGGGATCACCCCTCCACTTT; CDR3 protein: CASSPDRGGSPLHF
V gene: TRBV2; clone size: many; J gene: TRBJ2-5; D gene: TRBD2; CDR3 DNA: TGTGCCAGCAGTTCCGGACTAGCGGGAGGGCAAGAGACCCAGTACTTC; CDR3 protein: CASSSGLAGGQETQYF
V gene: TRBV12-3/TRBV12-4; clone size: .; J gene: TRBJ1-1; D gene: .; CDR3 DNA: TGTGCCAGCAGTTTTGGCAGGAACACTGAAGCTTTCTTT; CDR3 protein: CASSFGRNTEAFF
V gene: TRBV12-5; clone size: .; J gene: TRBJ2-5; D gene: TRBD2; CDR3 DNA: TGTGCTAGTGGTCAGGGACTAGCGGGAGTCCCCCAAGAGACCCAGTACTTC; CDR3 protein: CASGQGLAGVPQETQYF
V gene: TRBV18; clone size: many; J gene: TRBJ1-5; D gene: TRBD1; CDR3 DNA: TGTGCCAGCTCACCACGGGGGACAGGCAATCAGCCCCAGCATTTT; CDR3 protein: CASSPRGTGNQPQHF
V gene: TRBV27; clone size: once; J gene: TRBJ2-6; D gene: TRBD1; CDR3 DNA: TGTGCCAGCAGTGACCGGCAGGGGGCTACTGGGGCCAACGTCCTGACTTTC; CDR3 protein: CASSDRQGATGANVLTF
V gene: TRBV11-2; clone size: .; J gene: TRBJ1-2; D gene: .; CDR3 DNA: TGTGCCAGCAGCCCCTCGTGGGACCCGAACTATGGCTACACCTTC; CDR3 protein: CASSPSWDPNYGYTF
V gene: TRBV5-4; clone size: .; J gene: TRBJ1-1; D gene: .; CDR3 DNA: TGTGCCAGCAGCTTGGCCACGGGAGGGGTAATCACTGAAGCTTTCTTT; CDR3 protein: CASSLATGGVITEAFF
V gene: TRBV24-1; clone size: .; J gene: TRBJ2-1; D gene: TRBD2; CDR3 DNA: TGTGCCACCAGTGACGGGGGCCTTAGCGGGAGGGCATTTGAGCAGTTCTTC; CDR3 protein: CATSDGGLSGRAFEQFF
V gene: TRBV19; clone size: .; J gene: TRBJ1-1; D gene: .; CDR3 DNA: TGTGCCAGTAGTATAGTCGCGGGGGGCCACACTGAAGCTTTCTTT; CDR3 protein: CASSIVAGGHTEAFF
V gene: TRBV4-1; clone size: .; J gene: TRBJ2-6; D gene: TRBD2; CDR3 DNA: TGCGCCAGCAGCCCCTCACGGTTGACTAGCGGGATTGGCGGGGCCAACGTCCTGACTTTC; CDR3 protein: CASSPSRLTSGIGGANVLTF